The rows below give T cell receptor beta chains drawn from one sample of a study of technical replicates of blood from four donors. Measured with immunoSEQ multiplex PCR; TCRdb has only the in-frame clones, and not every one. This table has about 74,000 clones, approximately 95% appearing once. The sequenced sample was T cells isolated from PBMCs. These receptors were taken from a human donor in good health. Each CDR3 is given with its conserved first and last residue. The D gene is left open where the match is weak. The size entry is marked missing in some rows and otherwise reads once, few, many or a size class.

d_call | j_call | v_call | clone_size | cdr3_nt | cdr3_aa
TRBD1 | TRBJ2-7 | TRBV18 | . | TGTGCCAGCTCACCGATGACAGGGGCCTTTTACGAGCAGTACTTC | CASSPMTGAFYEQYF
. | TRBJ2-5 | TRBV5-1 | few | TGCGCCAGCAGCTCGCAAGAGACCCAGTACTTC | CASSSQETQYF
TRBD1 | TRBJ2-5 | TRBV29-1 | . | TGCAGCTTAAAGACAGGGGGCGTGGAGACCCAGTACTTC | CSLKTGGVETQYF
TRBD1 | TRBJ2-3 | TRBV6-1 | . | TGTGCCAGCAGTGAATTTAGTCAGGGGGACGGTGATACGCAGTATTTT | CASSEFSQGDGDTQYF
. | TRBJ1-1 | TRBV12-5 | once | TGTGCTAGTGGTTTGGAGTTCCGGGACACTGAAGCTTTCTTT | CASGLEFRDTEAFF
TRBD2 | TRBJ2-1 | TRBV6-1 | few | TGTGCCAGCAGTGAGGGTAGCGGGAGCGATTACAATGAGCAGTTCTTC | CASSEGSGSDYNEQFF
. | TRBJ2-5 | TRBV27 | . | TGTGCCAGCAGTTTATCGTTTACCGGGGAGACCCAGTACTTC | CASSLSFTGETQYF
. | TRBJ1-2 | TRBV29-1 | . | TGCAGCGTTGAAGATGCACCACAGAACTATGGCTACACCTTC | CSVEDAPQNYGYTF
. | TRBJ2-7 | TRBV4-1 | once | TGCGCCAGCAGCCAAGTGGTAACTCCATTGGCCTACGAGCAGTACTTC | CASSQVVTPLAYEQYF
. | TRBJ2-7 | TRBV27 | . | TGTGCCAGCAGTTTGGGGACACCTAGCGAGCAGTACTTC | CASSLGTPSEQYF
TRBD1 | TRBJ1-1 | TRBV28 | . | TGTGCCAGCAGTCTCCCGACAGGGCCTATTTACACTGAAGCTTTCTTT | CASSLPTGPIYTEAFF
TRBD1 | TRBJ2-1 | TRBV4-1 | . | TGCGCCAGCAGCCAGGGGACAGGTGCCCTTAACAATGAGCAGTTCTTC | CASSQGTGALNNEQFF
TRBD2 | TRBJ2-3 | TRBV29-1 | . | TGCAGCGGGACTAGCGGCACAGATACGCAGTATTTT | CSGTSGTDTQYF
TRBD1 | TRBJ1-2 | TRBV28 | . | TGTGCCAGCCTCGGACAGGAATATGGCTACACCTTC | CASLGQEYGYTF
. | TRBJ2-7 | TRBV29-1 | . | TGCAGCGGCGGGGACTTATTATCCTACGAGCAGTACTTC | CSGGDLLSYEQYF
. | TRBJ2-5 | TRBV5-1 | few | TGCGCCAGCAGCTTGGCTGAGACCCAGTACTTC | CASSLAETQYF
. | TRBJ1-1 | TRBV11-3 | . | TGTGCCAGCAGCTTACGGACAGTCACTGAAGCTTTCTTT | CASSLRTVTEAFF
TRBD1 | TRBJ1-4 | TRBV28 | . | TGTGCCAGCAGTTTACTAAGGACAGGGGCCGAAAAACTGTTTTTT | CASSLLRTGAEKLFF
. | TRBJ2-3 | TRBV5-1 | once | TGCGCCAGCAGCTTGGGGGCGGGCCGCACAGATACGCAGTATTTT | CASSLGAGRTDTQYF
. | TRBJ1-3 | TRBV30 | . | TGTGCCTGGAGTAGTGGCCTCTCTGGAAACACCATATATTTT | CAWSSGLSGNTIYF
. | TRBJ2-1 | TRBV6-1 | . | TGTGCCAGCAGTTTAGAACTAACTAATGAGCAGTTCTTC | CASSLELTNEQFF
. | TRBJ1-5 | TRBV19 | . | TGTGCCAGTAGTATAACACAGGGACCTAATCAGCCCCAGCATTTT | CASSITQGPNQPQHF
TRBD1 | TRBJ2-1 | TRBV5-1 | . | TGCGCCAGCAGCTTGGGAGGGGGCCCCTACAATGAGCAGTTCTTC | CASSLGGGPYNEQFF
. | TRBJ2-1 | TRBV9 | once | TGTGCCAGCACCGGAGGGGTATGGGGGGATGAGCAGTTCTTC | CASTGGVWGDEQFF
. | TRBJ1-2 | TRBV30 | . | TGTGCCTGGAGTGTTGTGGGGCCCGATGGCTACACCTTC | CAWSVVGPDGYTF
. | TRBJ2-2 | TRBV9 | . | TGTGCCAGCAGCGCTAAGAACACCGGGGAGCTGTTTTTT | CASSAKNTGELFF
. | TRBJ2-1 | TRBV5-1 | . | TGCGCCAGCAGCCGGTATTTATCGGTCGATGAGCAGTTCTTC | CASSRYLSVDEQFF
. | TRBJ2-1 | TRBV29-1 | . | TGCAGCGGTAGGGCCGCGGGGTATGAGCAGTTCTTC | CSGRAAGYEQFF
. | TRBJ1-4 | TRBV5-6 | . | TGTGCCAGCAGCTTGGTTGGCAATGGTGAAAAACTGTTTTTT | CASSLVGNGEKLFF
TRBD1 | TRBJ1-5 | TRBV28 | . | TGTGCCAGCAGTTTAGGGACAGGGCGCCAGCCCCAGCATTTT | CASSLGTGRQPQHF
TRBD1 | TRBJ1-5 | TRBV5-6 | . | TGTGCCAGCAGCTCAGGGGGCCCCAATCAGCCCCAGCATTTT | CASSSGGPNQPQHF
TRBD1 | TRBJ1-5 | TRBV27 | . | TGTGCCAGCAGGTCACTGGGGACAGGGACCCGGGGGCCCCAGCATTTT | CASRSLGTGTRGPQHF
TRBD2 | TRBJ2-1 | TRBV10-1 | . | TGCGCCAGCACCCCTCGGACTAGCGGTCACAATGAGCAGTTCTTC | CASTPRTSGHNEQFF
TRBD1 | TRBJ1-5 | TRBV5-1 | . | TGCGCCAGCAGCTTGGCCGAGGCAGGGGGCGCGCATCAGCCCCAGCATTTT | CASSLAEAGGAHQPQHF
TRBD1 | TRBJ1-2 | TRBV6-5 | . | TGTGCCAGCAGTACAGGGGATGCTAACTATGGCTACACCTTC | CASSTGDANYGYTF
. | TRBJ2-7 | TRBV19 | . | TGTGCCAGTAGTATAGCGGCGGCCACCAGCTCCTACGAGCAGTACTTC | CASSIAAATSSYEQYF
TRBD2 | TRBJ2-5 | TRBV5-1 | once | TGCGCCAGCAGCTTACCGACTAGCGGGGGGGCGGAAGAGACCCAGTACTTC | CASSLPTSGGAEETQYF
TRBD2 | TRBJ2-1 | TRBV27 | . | TGTGCCAGCAGTCGCCGTTTAGCGGGAGGGTTGAATGAGCAGTTCTTC | CASSRRLAGGLNEQFF
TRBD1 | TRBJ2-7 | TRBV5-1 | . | TGCGCCAGCAGCTTGGCCCCAGCCAGGGGGTACGAGCAGTACTTC | CASSLAPARGYEQYF
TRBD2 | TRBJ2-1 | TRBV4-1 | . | TGCGCCAGCAGCCAAGATGAGACTAGCGAAAATGAGCAGTTCTTC | CASSQDETSENEQFF
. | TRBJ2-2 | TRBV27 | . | TGTGCCAGCAGTCTACGCGTCCGTTCCGGGGAGCTGTTTTTT | CASSLRVRSGELFF
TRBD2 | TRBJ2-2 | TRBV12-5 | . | TGTGCTAGCACTGTGGGACTAAACGCCGGGGAGCTGTTTTTT | CASTVGLNAGELFF
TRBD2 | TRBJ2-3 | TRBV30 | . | TGTGCCAGCAGAACCGGGGGGGCTGATACGCAGTATTTT | CASRTGGADTQYF
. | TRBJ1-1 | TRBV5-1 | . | TGCGCCAGCAGCTTTGAGGGACATGGGACTGAAGCTTTCTTT | CASSFEGHGTEAFF
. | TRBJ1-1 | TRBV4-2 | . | TGTGCCAGCAGCCAAGAGCATCAGGCCCACACTGAAGCTTTCTTT | CASSQEHQAHTEAFF
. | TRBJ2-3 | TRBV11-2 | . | TGTGCCAGCAGCCGACAGATTGGCACAGATACGCAGTATTTT | CASSRQIGTDTQYF
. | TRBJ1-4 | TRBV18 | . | TGTGCCAGCTCCCAGCTCGGAGCAACTAATGAAAAACTGTTTTTT | CASSQLGATNEKLFF
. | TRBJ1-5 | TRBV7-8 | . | TGTGCCAGCAGCACAGCCAGGGAATTAAGCAATCAGCCCCAGCATTTT | CASSTARELSNQPQHF
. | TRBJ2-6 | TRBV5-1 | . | TGCGCCAGCAGCTTGGTCGGCTCTGGGGCCAACGTCCTGACTTTC | CASSLVGSGANVLTF
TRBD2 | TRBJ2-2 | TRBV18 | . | TGTGCCAGCTCACCATACAAGACTAGCGGGGGTACCGGGGAGCTGTTTTTT | CASSPYKTSGGTGELFF
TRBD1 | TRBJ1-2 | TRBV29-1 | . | TGCAGCATAGACAGGGGAGGGTCCTATGGCTACACCTTC | CSIDRGGSYGYTF